Below, 8 T cell receptor beta chains from the same sample are listed, as sequenced in a study of OX40 agonist ivuxolimab in advanced cancers. Some clones are missing from TCRdb's copy, which holds only in-frame ones; the method was immunoSEQ multiplex PCR. This sample yields some 86,000 clones, of which approximately 94% are seen a single time; 9.6% belongs to the top ten. This specimen was CD4+ or CD8+ T cells sorted from blood, taken in a trial of the OX40 agonist ivuxolimab. Receptor source: an adult with an advanced solid tumor such as melanoma, head and neck, liver or kidney cancer.

Worth noting for this clone: The sample holds other DNA sequences that translate to the same CDR3. CDR3 residues: CASSIGAGGLDEQYF. The CDR3 coding sequence is TGTGCCAGTAGTATAGGAGCGGGAGGGCTCGACGAGCAGTACTTC. This chain joins TRBV19 and TRBJ2-7; the match to TRBD2 covers 10 bases. Germline V gene sequence: CDR1 LNHDA, CDR2 SQIVND (reference sequence). The CDR3 loop spans 15 amino acids. Trimming cost V 1 base and J 5 bases; bases outside gene matches: 5.

Remarks on this clone: The sample carries other DNA sequences with the same CDR3. The chain has TRBV27 and TRBJ1-5, with TRBD1 as a possible D gene (5 bases). The length of the CDR3 is 14 residues. V was clipped by 3 bases and J by 0 bases, with 6 bases between them. Germline CDR1 reads MNHEY; CDR2 reads SMNVEV (reference sequence). DNA of the CDR3: TGTGCCAGCAGTTTGAGGGGTAGCAATCAGCCCCAGCATTTT. This gives the protein CASSLRGSNQPQHF.

This clone was recorded once. This chain connects TRBV18 to TRBJ2-1; 10 bases are a match to TRBD2. CDR3 length equals 17 residues. Germline values: CDR1 KGHSH, CDR2 LQKENI. V gave up 3 bases and J gave up 8 bases; unmatched junction bases: 13. CDR3 DNA sequence: TGTGCCAGCTCACCGGGGATAGCGGGAGGTCGAATCGATGAGCAGTTCTTC. This gives the protein CASSPGIAGGRIDEQFF.

The CDR3 coding sequence is TGTGCCAGCAGCTTAGCAGTTAATGAAAAACTGTTTTTT. Translating it yields CASSLAVNEKLFF. The V call is TRBV7-9, the J call TRBJ1-4; D gene unclear. The CDR3 runs to 13 residues. CDR1 and CDR2 from the germline V gene are SEHNR and FQNEAQ (reference sequence). V lost 0 bases and J lost 4, with 3 bases in between.

CDR3 sequence: CASIPGGQGSEAFF. CDR3 DNA: TGTGCCAGCATCCCCGGAGGGCAGGGATCAGAAGCTTTCTTT. This chain connects TRBV5-6 to TRBJ1-1; TRBD1 might be the D (5 bases). The CDR3 is 14 amino acids. Germline V lookup: CDR1 SGHDT, CDR2 YYEEEE. V gave up 6 bases and J gave up 8 bases, with 20 bases separating them.

This rearrangement joins TRBV19 to TRBJ2-7, with D perhaps matching TRBD1 (6 bases). The CDR3 length is 14 residues. Germline V gene lookup returns CDR1 LNHDA and CDR2 SQIVND (reference sequence). The ends were cut back, 1 base at V and 3 bases at J, with 10 bases in the middle. The CDR3: CASSIGVRGYEQYF. CDR3 sequence (DNA): TGTGCCAGTAGTATAGGCGTCAGGGGCTACGAGCAGTACTTC.

The chain combines TRBV25-1 with TRBJ1-4, with 10 nucleotides matching TRBD1. Per the germline V gene, CDR1 is MGHDK and CDR2 is SYGVNS. This CDR3 is 13 amino acids long. The junction had 3 bases not matched to a gene; V was cut back by 7 bases and J by 7 bases. The DNA for the CDR3 is TGTGCCAGCATGACAGGGGGCCCTGAAAAACTGTTTTTT. Protein: CASMTGGPEKLFF.

CDR3 sequence: CSVEDPQGYQETQYF. As DNA, the CDR3 is TGCAGCGTTGAAGATCCCCAGGGGTATCAAGAGACCCAGTACTTC. The chain has TRBV29-1 and TRBJ2-5; TRBD1 is a possible D gene (6 bases). Trimming took off 0 bases at V and 2 bases at J, with 13 bases between the two ends. CDR1 is SQVTM, CDR2 ANQGSEA, per germline. The CDR3 has 15 amino acids.